This TCR beta chain was retrieved from a study of T cells in women clearing cervical HPV infection. The overall study: Control women cleared a single incident HPV16 infection within 12 months.

This clone is deemed medium-sized by its frequency. The DNA ends 3 residues before the CDR3 does, and the rest of the CDR3 is filled in from the germline J gene. CDR3 size: 15 residues. The germline CDR1 and CDR2 sequences are SGHTA and FQGTGA. V gave up 3 bases and J gave up 3 bases; unmatched junction bases: 8. Clones were sequenced by immunoSEQ multiplex PCR, and TCRdb holds only the in-frame ones, with some missing. The specimen's table records some 30,000 clones. The J gene is TRBJ2-7, the V gene TRBV7-3; TRBD2 matches 7 bases. Sequencing used blood buffy coat. The origin of this receptor is a woman aged 18 to 75 with a cervical HPV16 infection that either progressed to CIN3+ or cleared (not recorded which). The CDR3 DNA, read in part, is TGTGCCAGCAGCTTGGGACCTAGCGGCTTCTACGAG. Its protein is CASSLGPSGFYE. The CDR3 in its entirety is CASSLGPSGFYEQYF.